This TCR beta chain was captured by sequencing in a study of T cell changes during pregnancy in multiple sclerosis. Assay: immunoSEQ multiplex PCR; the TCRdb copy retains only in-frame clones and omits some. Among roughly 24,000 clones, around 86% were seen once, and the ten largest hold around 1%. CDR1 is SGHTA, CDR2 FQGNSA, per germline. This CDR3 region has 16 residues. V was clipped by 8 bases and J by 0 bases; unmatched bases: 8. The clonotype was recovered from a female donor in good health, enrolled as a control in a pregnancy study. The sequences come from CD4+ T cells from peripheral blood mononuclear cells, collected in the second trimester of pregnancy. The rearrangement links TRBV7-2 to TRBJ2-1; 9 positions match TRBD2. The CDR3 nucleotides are TGTGCCAGCCTCGATAGCGGGGGCTACTCCTACAATGAGCAGTTCTTC. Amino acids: CASLDSGGYSYNEQFF.